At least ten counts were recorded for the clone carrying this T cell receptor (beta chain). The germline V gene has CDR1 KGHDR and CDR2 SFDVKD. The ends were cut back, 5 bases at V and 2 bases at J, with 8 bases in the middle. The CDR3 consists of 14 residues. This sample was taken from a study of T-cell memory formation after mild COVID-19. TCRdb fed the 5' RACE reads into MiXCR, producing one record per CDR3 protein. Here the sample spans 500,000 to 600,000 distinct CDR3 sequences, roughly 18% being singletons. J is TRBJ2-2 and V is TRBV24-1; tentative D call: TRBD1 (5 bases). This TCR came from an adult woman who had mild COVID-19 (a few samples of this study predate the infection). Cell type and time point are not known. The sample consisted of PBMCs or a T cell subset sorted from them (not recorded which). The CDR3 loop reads CATSATVNTGELFF. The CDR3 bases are TGTGCCACCAGTGCGACAGTTAACACCGGGGAGCTGTTTTTT.